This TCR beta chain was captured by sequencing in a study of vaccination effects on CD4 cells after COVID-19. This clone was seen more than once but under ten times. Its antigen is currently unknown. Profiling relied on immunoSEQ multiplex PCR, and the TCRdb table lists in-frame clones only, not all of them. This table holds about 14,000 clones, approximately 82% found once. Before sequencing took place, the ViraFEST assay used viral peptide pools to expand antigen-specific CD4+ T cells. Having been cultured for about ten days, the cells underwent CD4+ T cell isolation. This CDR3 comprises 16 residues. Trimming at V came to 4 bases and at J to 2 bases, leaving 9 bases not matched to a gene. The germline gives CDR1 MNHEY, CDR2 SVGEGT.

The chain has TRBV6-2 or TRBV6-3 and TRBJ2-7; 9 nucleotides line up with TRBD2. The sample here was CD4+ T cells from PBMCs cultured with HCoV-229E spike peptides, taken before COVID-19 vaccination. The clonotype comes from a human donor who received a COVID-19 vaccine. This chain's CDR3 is CASSFGGSSGTYEQYF. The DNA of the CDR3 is TGTGCCAGCAGTTTCGGGGGGTCTAGCGGGACCTACGAGCAGTACTTC.